The table lists the clone carrying this T cell receptor beta chain with a few counts. Antigen: not known. With the ViraFEST assay, the study expanded antigen-specific CD4+ T cells using viral peptide pools, then sequenced them. With roughly 9 days of culture completed, CD4+ T cells were isolated. Participants completed two doses of the BNT162b2 or mRNA-1273 vaccine. The repertoire was sequenced with immunoSEQ multiplex PCR; TCRdb's copy has only in-frame clones and lacks some. Of more than 65,000 clones in the sample, approximately 82% were seen once. The data belong to a study of vaccination effects on CD4 cells after COVID-19. Study-level findings and limits: Healthy vaccine recipients' vaccine-induced clones were almost all SARS-CoV-2 mono-reactive.

This receptor was identified in a human donor who received a COVID-19 vaccine. The specimen comprised CD4+ T cells from PBMCs cultured with HCoV-229E spike peptides, sampled after COVID-19 vaccination.

The CDR3 protein is CASSFLAGNTGELFF. CDR3 coding DNA: TGTGCCAGCAGCTTTCTAGCGGGGAACACCGGGGAGCTGTTTTTT. V is TRBV7-9 and J is TRBJ2-2; 8 nucleotides align to TRBD2. J was trimmed by 1 base and V by 3 bases; bases with no gene match: 1. Germline loops: CDR1 SEHNR, CDR2 FQNEAQ (reference sequence). The CDR3 length is 15 residues.